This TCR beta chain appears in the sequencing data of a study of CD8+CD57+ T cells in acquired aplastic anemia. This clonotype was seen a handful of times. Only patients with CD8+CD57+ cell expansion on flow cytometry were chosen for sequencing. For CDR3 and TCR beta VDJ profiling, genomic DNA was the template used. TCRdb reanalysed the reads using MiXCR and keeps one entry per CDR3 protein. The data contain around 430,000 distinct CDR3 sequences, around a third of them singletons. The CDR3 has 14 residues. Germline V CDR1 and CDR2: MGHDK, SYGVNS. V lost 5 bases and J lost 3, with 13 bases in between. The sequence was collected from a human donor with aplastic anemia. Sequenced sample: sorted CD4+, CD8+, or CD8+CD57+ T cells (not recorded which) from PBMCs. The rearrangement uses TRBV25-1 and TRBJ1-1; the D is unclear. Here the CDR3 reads CASSLLGMDTEAFF. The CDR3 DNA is TGTGCCAGCAGTCTCCTCGGGATGGACACTGAAGCTTTCTTT.